This T cell receptor beta chain was profiled in a study of T cell responses to AZD1222 COVID-19 vaccine. Points on this clone: As yet, its antigen is unknown.

Profiling relied on immunoSEQ multiplex PCR, and the TCRdb table lists in-frame clones only, not all of them. The table records more than 85,000 clones, about nine tenths of them present only once. Study results and limitations: Baseline serostatus was positive in only a handful of AZD1222 recipients. Repertoire sampling happened only post peak T cell response. Reportedly, nearly half the spike-specific TCRs target unmutated variant regions.

This CDR3 region has 14 residues. Trimming took 2 bases from V and 1 from J, leaving 5 bases between them. Germline V lookup: CDR1 MNHEY, CDR2 SMNVEV (reference sequence). The clonotype comes from an adult in good health. Material: peripheral blood, obtained on day 0 of AZD1222 vaccination. This chain joins TRBV27 and TRBJ2-2; TRBD1 is a possible D gene (5 bases). The CDR3 DNA is TGTGCCAGCAGTTTACAGGGGAACACCGGGGAGCTGTTTTTT. It yields the protein CASSLQGNTGELFF.